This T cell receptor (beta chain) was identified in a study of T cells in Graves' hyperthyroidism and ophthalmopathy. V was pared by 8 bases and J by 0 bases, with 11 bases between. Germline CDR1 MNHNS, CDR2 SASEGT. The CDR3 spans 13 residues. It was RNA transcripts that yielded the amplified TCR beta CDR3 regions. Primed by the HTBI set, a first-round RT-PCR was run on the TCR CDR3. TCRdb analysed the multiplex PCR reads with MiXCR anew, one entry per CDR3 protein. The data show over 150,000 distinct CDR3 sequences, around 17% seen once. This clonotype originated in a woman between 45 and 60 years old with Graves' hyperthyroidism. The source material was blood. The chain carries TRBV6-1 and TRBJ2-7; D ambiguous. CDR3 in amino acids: CASAQVSSYEQYF. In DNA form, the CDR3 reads TGTGCCAGCGCCCAGGTATCCTCCTACGAGCAGTACTTC.